This TCR beta chain came from a study of T cells in Graves' hyperthyroidism and ophthalmopathy. Study-level results: Stable hyperthyroidism was separated from ophthalmopathy by a model based on 13 V-J features.

Amplified regions were TCR beta CDR3 sequences from RNA transcripts. Initially, a first-round RT-PCR of the TCR CDR3 employed the HTBI primer set. Via MiXCR, TCRdb re-called the multiplex PCR reads, giving one row per CDR3 protein. The sample comprises 35,000 or so distinct CDR3 sequences, 40% to 65% of which are singletons, and about a sixth rests with the top ten. 9.5 to 10 ml fresh peripheral blood yielded the PBMCs. Ten or more counts support this clonotype. Its specificity is not known. At one boundary the junction diverges from the germline segment, which might be a read error. The germline V gene encodes CDR1 LNHDA and CDR2 SQIVND (reference sequence). The CDR3 has 14 residues.

The sample was blood. This rearrangement joins TRBV19 to TRBJ1-5; 7 bases align to TRBD1. The TCR sequence derives from a middle-aged man with Graves' ophthalmopathy. CDR3 nucleotide sequence: TGTGCCAGTAATATAGGGGGCCTCAATCAGCCCCAGCATTTT. Translation gives CASNIGGLNQPQHF.